The next 22 T cell receptor beta chains were all read from a single sample in a study of blood T cell repertoires in COVID-19. Using immunoSEQ multiplex PCR, the repertoire was profiled, and TCRdb retains in-frame clones only, with some absent. The sample yields some 90,000 clones, approximately 84% seen once. The sequenced material came from peripheral blood. These receptors were taken from a man aged 60 to 75 with acute or convalescent COVID-19.

The J gene is TRBJ2-3, the V gene TRBV7-3, with D possibly matching TRBD2 (5 bases). The CDR3 consists of 14 residues. Trimming left V 3 bases short and J 1 base short, with 8 bases between. Germline CDR1 and CDR2: SGHTA and FQGTGA. The CDR3 nucleotides are TGTGCCAGCAGCTTCTCCGGGGGCACAGATACGCAGTATTTT. As protein: CASSFSGGTDTQYF.

The chain joins TRBV12-3 or TRBV12-4 to TRBJ2-5; a possible D gene is TRBD1 (6 bases). The CDR3 totals 13 residues. V dropped 7 bases and J dropped 3 bases, with 12 bases sitting between them. For the CDR3, the DNA is TGTGCCAGCAACTGGGGGCCCGAAGAGACCCAGTACTTC. Translating it yields CASNWGPEETQYF.

The gene calls are TRBV19 and TRBJ1-6; D not certain. The CDR3 covers 15 residues. CDR1 and CDR2 from the germline V gene are LNHDA and SQIVND (reference sequence). V gave up 0 bases and J gave up 7 bases, with 10 bases separating them. DNA of the CDR3: TGTGCCAGTAGTATAGATCGTGGAGCAAATTCACCCCTCCACTTT. It codes for CASSIDRGANSPLHF. Using reference TRBV19 and TRBJ1-6 for the parts outside the CDR3, the full variable domain is DGGITQSPKYLFRKEGQNVTLSCEQNLNHDAMYWYRQDPGQGLRLIYYSQIVNDFQKGDIAEGYSVSREKKESFPLTVTSAQKNPTAFYLCASSIDRGANSPLHFGNGTRLTVT.

The J gene is TRBJ2-1, the V gene TRBV2, with 12 bases identical to TRBD2. The CDR3 spans 16 residues. V shed 4 bases and J 6 bases; nucleotides not matched to a gene: 7. Germline loops: CDR1 SNHLY, CDR2 FYNNEI. The CDR3 sequence: CASSALGTSGRNEQFF. CDR3 DNA: TGTGCCAGCAGTGCCCTAGGGACTAGCGGGCGCAATGAGCAGTTCTTC.

This clone was counted a few times. The rearrangement uses TRBV11-3 and TRBJ1-5; no definite D call. The CDR3 is 13 amino acids. Germline values: CDR1 SGHNT, CDR2 YENEEA. V lost 1 base and J 7 bases, leaving 8 bases between the germline ends. The CDR3 coding sequence is TGTGCCAGCAGCTTAGGGCCGGGGCAGCCCCAGCATTTT. Its protein is CASSLGPGQPQHF.

The chain is built from TRBV6-1 and TRBJ2-5; a possible D gene is TRBD2 (5 bases). This CDR3 region has 14 residues. Germline-derived CDR1 and CDR2 are MNHNS and SASEGT. Trimming removed 6 bases from V and 0 bases from J, with 11 bases in between. This CDR3 reads CASSPGFYQETQYF. The CDR3 coding sequence is TGTGCCAGCAGCCCGGGGTTTTACCAAGAGACCCAGTACTTC.

The CDR3 is CATSDQLTSGSTDTQYF. DNA for the CDR3: TGTGCCACCAGTGACCAGCTGACTAGCGGAAGCACAGATACGCAGTATTTT. J is TRBJ2-3 and V is TRBV24-1; 9 bases align to TRBD2. Germline loops: CDR1 KGHDR, CDR2 SFDVKD. Germline trimming cut 4 bases from V and 0 bases from J; bases unmatched to any gene: 7. The CDR3 is made up of 17 amino acids.

The chain combines TRBV7-2 with TRBJ1-2; D perhaps matches TRBD1 (5 bases). Germline V gene lookup returns CDR1 SGHTA and CDR2 FQGNSA. The CDR3 covers 15 residues. Trimming shortened V by 4 bases and J by 1 base, and 13 bases separated the two germline ends. The CDR3 protein is CASSSGGKFNYGYTF. CDR3 sequence (DNA): TGTGCCAGCAGCTCCGGGGGAAAGTTTAACTATGGCTACACCTTC. Variable domain in full (rest from reference TRBV7-2 and TRBJ1-2): GAGVSQSPSNKVTEKGKDVELRCDPISGHTALYWYRQSLGQGLEFLIYFQGNSAPDKSGLPSDRFSAERTGGSVSTLTIQRTQQEDSAVYLCASSSGGKFNYGYTFGSGTRLTVV.

This sequence joins TRBV13 and TRBJ2-7, with D tentatively TRBD1 (5 bases). The CDR3 spans 15 residues. V lost 6 bases and J lost 5, with 20 bases in between. Germline CDR1 PRHDT, CDR2 FYEKMQ (reference sequence). In nucleotides, the CDR3 is TGTGCCAGCAGAAAACCGGACAAAAAGCGTAACGAGCAGTACTTC. Protein sequence: CASRKPDKKRNEQYF.

The chain combines TRBV6-5 with TRBJ2-2; 7 bases line up with TRBD1. Trimming at V came to 4 bases and at J to 7 bases, leaving 6 bases not matched to a gene. The CDR3 length is 14 residues. CDR1 is MNHEY and CDR2 is SVGAGI in the germline V gene. In nucleotides, the CDR3 is TGTGCCAGCAGTTTGAGACAGGGCAGCGGGGAGCTGTTTTTT. Translation gives CASSLRQGSGELFF.

The chain combines TRBV6-5 with TRBJ1-1, with 7 bases aligning to TRBD1. The CDR3 contains 15 residues. Trimming removed 0 bases from V and 4 bases from J; junction bases left unmatched: 5. Looked up from germline, CDR1 is MNHEY and CDR2 is SVGAGI. As DNA, the CDR3 is TGTGCCAGCAGTTACTCAGAGGGGGCGAGCACTGAAGCTTTCTTT. As protein: CASSYSEGASTEAFF.

This rearrangement joins TRBV11-3 to TRBJ2-2; 9 bases are shared with TRBD1. CDR1 and CDR2 (germline): SGHNT, YENEEA. This CDR3 is 15 amino acids long. V was clipped by 5 bases and J by 5 bases; unmatched bases: 6. The CDR3 coding sequence is TGTGCCAGCAGCCCATTGACAGGGGGTACCGGGGAGCTGTTTTTT. Translation gives CASSPLTGGTGELFF.

This clone showed up just a few times. V and J are TRBV4-3 and TRBJ1-2, with D tentatively TRBD1 (6 bases). This CDR3 is built from 16 residues. The V end lost 0 bases, the J end lost 2 bases, and 13 bases lay between the germline ends. The germline CDR1 and CDR2 sequences are LGHNA and YSLEER. In nucleotides, the CDR3 is TGCGCCAGCAGCCAAGACGCTGCTGGACAGAACTATGGCTACACCTTC. Translation gives CASSQDAAGQNYGYTF.

This sequence joins TRBV7-3 and TRBJ2-7; 10 nucleotides agree with TRBD1. V was clipped by 5 bases and J by 5 bases; unmatched bases: 6. The germline CDR1 and CDR2 sequences are SGHTA and FQGTGA. The CDR3 extends over 14 amino acids. CDR3 in amino acids: CASSPRQGAHEQYF. The CDR3 region has the DNA TGTGCCAGCAGCCCCCGACAGGGGGCCCACGAGCAGTACTTC. The full variable domain, completed using reference TRBV7-3 and TRBJ2-7, is GAGVSQTPSNKVTEKGKYVELRCDPISGHTALYWYRQSLGQGPEFLIYFQGTGAADDSGLPNDRFFAVRPEGSVSTLKIQRTERGDSAVYLCASSPRQGAHEQYFGPGTRLTVT.

This sequence joins TRBV4-3 and TRBJ2-1; possibly TRBD1 for D (6 bases). CDR1 LGHNA and CDR2 YSLEER come from the germline V gene. With 1 base removed from V and 1 base from J, the gap between germline ends came to 11 bases. This CDR3 has 16 residues. The CDR3 loop reads CASSQVLGASYNEQFF. CDR3 nucleotide sequence: TGCGCCAGCAGCCAAGTTCTGGGGGCGTCCTACAATGAGCAGTTCTTC.

The chain combines TRBV10-1 with TRBJ2-2; TRBD1 might be the D (6 bases). The CDR3 is made up of 15 amino acids. Germline V lookup: CDR1 WNHNN, CDR2 SYGVQD (reference sequence). The germline V and J ends were trimmed by 4 bases and 4 bases, with 13 bases remaining between them. The CDR3 DNA reads TGCGCCAGCAGTGTTCAGGGGCATGGCACCGGGGAGCTGTTTTTT. Encoded protein: CASSVQGHGTGELFF.

This clone has just a few counts. The chain carries TRBV12-5 and TRBJ2-7; 11 bases align to TRBD1. This CDR3 is 14 amino acids long. Germline values: CDR1 LGHNT, CDR2 FRNRAP. V lost 7 bases to trimming and J lost 5 bases; unmatched junction nucleotides: 7. The CDR3 here is CASARGQGVDEQYF. For the CDR3, the DNA is TGTGCTAGTGCCCGGGGACAGGGGGTAGACGAGCAGTACTTC.

V usage is TRBV7-9 and J usage is TRBJ1-1, with 7 positions matching TRBD1. With V trimmed by 5 bases and J by 5 bases, 11 bases remained unmatched. Germline values: CDR1 SEHNR, CDR2 FQNEAQ (reference sequence). CDR3 length equals 15 residues. CDR3 amino acids: CASSRGQVKWTEAFF. In DNA form, the CDR3 reads TGTGCCAGCAGCCGCGGACAGGTAAAATGGACTGAAGCTTTCTTT.

The chain recombines TRBV2 with TRBJ2-1, with 8 positions matching TRBD2. The CDR3 covers 14 residues. The V gene's germline CDR1 is SNHLY and CDR2 FYNNEI. The junction had 10 bases not matched to a gene; V was cut back by 6 bases and J by 9 bases. CDR3 in amino acids: CASRPGTRGPEQFF. CDR3 bases: TGTGCCAGCAGGCCCGGGACTAGGGGCCCTGAGCAGTTCTTC.

The chain has TRBV7-9 and TRBJ1-1, with TRBD1 identical over 7 bases. In germline, CDR1 is SEHNR, CDR2 FQNEAQ (reference sequence). The length of the CDR3 is 12 residues. V trimming: 5 bases; J trimming: 6 bases; junction bases outside the gene matches: 3. For the CDR3, the DNA is TGTGCCAGCAGCGCTGACAGGGCTGAAGCTTTCTTT. Protein: CASSADRAEAFF. Full variable domain (outside the CDR3, taken from reference TRBV7-9 and TRBJ1-1): DTGVSQNPRHKITKRGQNVTFRCDPISEHNRLYWYRQTLGQGPEFLTYFQNEAQLEKSRLLSDRFSAERPKGSFSTLEIQRTEQGDSAMYLCASSADRAEAFFGQGTRLTVV.

This clone was counted a few times. This chain uses TRBV9 with TRBJ2-7; the match to TRBD2 covers 13 bases. The CDR3 runs 16 residues. The V and J ends lost 4 bases and 2 bases, in that order; junction bases with no gene match: 6. CDR1 and CDR2 from the germline V gene are SGDLS and YYNGEE. CDR3 region: CASSPTGTSGTYEQYF. Written as DNA, the CDR3 is TGTGCCAGCAGCCCTACCGGGACTAGCGGGACCTACGAGCAGTACTTC.

The V gene is TRBV12-3 or TRBV12-4, the J gene TRBJ2-1, with 9 bases matching TRBD2. Trimming took 7 bases from V and 10 from J; bases not matched to a gene: 8. The CDR3 extends over 13 amino acids. The CDR3 is CASTFGLAGEQFF. The CDR3 nucleotides are TGTGCCAGCACCTTCGGGCTAGCGGGGGAGCAGTTCTTC.